Listed here is a single TCR beta chain. Its cognate antigen is unknown. The V gene lost 1 base and the J gene lost 8 bases, with 11 bases spanning the gap. The CDR3 consists of 14 residues. CDR1 is LGHNA and CDR2 is YSLEER in the germline V gene. Here immunoSEQ multiplex PCR was the method, and the copy in TCRdb shows in-frame clones only, minus some. This sample has about 200,000 clones; 80% to 90% occur once, and the top ten carry around 3%. This record comes from a study of cytomegalovirus exposure and HLA in healthy donors. Study-wide results and limits: There were a few CMV-associated chains whose specificity for CMV antigens was confirmed in vitro. Reports showed the classifier diagnosing cytomegalovirus status with high specificity and sensitivity. According to the study, roughly 160 TCR beta chains were cytomegalovirus-associated. Most TCR sequences were rare, but some public TCRs occurred in many donors.

The J gene is TRBJ1-4, the V gene TRBV4-3, with D unclear. This receptor was identified in a woman in her late teens or twenties in good health and CMV-seronegative. The sample taken for sequencing was PBMCs. CDR3 in amino acids: CASSQGPRVEKLFF. CDR3 nucleotide sequence: TGCGCCAGCAGCCAAGGACCGCGGGTCGAAAAACTGTTTTTT.